This T cell receptor beta chain was profiled in a study of blood T cell repertoires in COVID-19 (dated by TCRdb to the early 2020s). Background for the entire study: Samples from collaborators originated in the United States, Italy and Spain and spanned both the acute and convalescent phases of COVID-19. The prospective study material was composed of cDNA or gDNA derived from T cells, B-cell-depleted T cells, or PBMCs. Deeply sampled blood TCRbeta repertoires from subjects exposed to, actively infected with, or recovered from COVID-19 were included in the dataset. The repertoires were made available in a free public database intended to serve as a resource for research on the immune response to SARS-CoV-2. The samples were drawn from the first 160 participants of the ongoing ImmuneRACE study and from 1,254 subjects provided by 6 global collaborators. The sample metadata nearly always contained a de-identified subject ID, COVID-19 status, age in years and sex. Where available, HLA class I and class II types were obtained from metadata supplied by the sample provider rather than from assay-based typing. Study-wide findings and limitations: The quantity of clinical and demographic metadata differed by source and by participant and was supplied without curation.

The CDR3 covers 16 residues, taking in both the cysteine and the phenylalanine. The only DNA kept is the CDR3, 48 bases in frame from the first base. Based on the germline V gene, the CDR1 and CDR2 sequences are MNHEY and SVGEGT. V drops 6 bases and J drops 2 bases, leaving 19 bases in between. In the case of this clone: The clone's antigen remains unknown. Base qualities are missing; no much larger clone stands one base away.

In the prospective study, participants were roughly 18 to 100 years old, resided in about two dozen geographic areas of the United States, and were enrolled through a virtual design. In the prospective study, participants were assigned to cohorts based on the clinical history participants reported in a screening survey and a study questionnaire. Recovered participants in ImmuneRACE Cohort 3 were defined as having two consecutive negative NP/OP PCR tests, clearance from a healthcare professional, or resolution of symptoms. In the prospective study, mobile phlebotomists collected whole blood, serum and a nasopharyngeal or oropharyngeal swab from each participant. Participants in the prospective study had the option to provide additional blood draws and questionnaires over a roughly two-month period. Prospective study blood samples were shipped either frozen or at room temperature before DNA extraction.

TCRbeta CDR3 regions were amplified from genomic DNA using the immunoSEQ Assay, a bias-controlled multiplex PCR. Per the original workflow: Within the assay, amplification of reference gene primers was used to estimate how many nucleated cells each sample contained. To quantify the absolute abundance of each unique TCRbeta CDR3 rearrangement, sequence reads were collapsed and filtered. Productive Simpson clonality was computed per sample as the square root of Simpson's diversity index over productive rearrangements. Not all clones reach the TCRdb copy of this immuneACCESS table, which keeps in-frame sequences only. Checked studies attribute under half of the gap to unresolved V genes and leave the rest unexplained. That table gives V, J and clone size, and the DNA gave D and trimming. The sample data list 350,000 to 550,000 clones, and approximately 90% of these were observed just once. Jointly, the top ten make up roughly 1.1% of the sample.

The sample was PBMCs or T cells enriched from blood (not recorded which). This sequence was found in a young man who had recovered from COVID-19. Here the chain combines TRBV6-2 or TRBV6-3 and TRBJ2-5, with a weak D call of TRBD2 (7 bases match). The CDR3 region has the sequence CASSQPPGGRQETQYF. The DNA is TGTGCCAGCAGCCAGCCACCCGGGGGGCGGCAAGAGACCCAGTACTTC.